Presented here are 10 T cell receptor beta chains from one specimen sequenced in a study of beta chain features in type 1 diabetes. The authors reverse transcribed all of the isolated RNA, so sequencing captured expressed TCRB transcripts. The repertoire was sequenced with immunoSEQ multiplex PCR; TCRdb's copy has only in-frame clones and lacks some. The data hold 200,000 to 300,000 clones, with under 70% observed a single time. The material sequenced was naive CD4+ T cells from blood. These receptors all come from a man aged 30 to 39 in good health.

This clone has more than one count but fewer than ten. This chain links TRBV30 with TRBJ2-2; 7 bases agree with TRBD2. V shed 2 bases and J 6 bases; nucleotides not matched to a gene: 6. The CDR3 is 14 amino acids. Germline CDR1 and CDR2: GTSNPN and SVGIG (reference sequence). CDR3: CAWSPTAGAGELFF. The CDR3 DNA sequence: TGTGCCTGGAGTCCTACGGCGGGGGCCGGGGAGCTGTTTTTT.

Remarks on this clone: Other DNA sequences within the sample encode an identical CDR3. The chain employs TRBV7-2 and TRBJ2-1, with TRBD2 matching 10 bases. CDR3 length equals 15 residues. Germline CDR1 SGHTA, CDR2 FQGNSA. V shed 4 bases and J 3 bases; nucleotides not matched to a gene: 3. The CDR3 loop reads CASSSTSGDYNEQFF. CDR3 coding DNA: TGTGCCAGCAGCTCCACTAGCGGGGACTACAATGAGCAGTTCTTC.

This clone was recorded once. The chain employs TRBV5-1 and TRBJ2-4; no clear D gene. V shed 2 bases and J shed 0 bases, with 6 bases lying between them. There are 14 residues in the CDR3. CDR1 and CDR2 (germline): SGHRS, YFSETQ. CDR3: CASSFTLAKNIQYF. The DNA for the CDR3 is TGCGCCAGCAGCTTCACGCTAGCCAAAAACATTCAGTACTTC.

The CDR3 coding sequence is TGTGCCAGCTCCCTGGGACAGGGAAGATTGGAGACCCAGTACTTC. It yields the protein CASSLGQGRLETQYF. The chain couples TRBV18 to TRBJ2-5; 9 bases align to TRBD1. J was trimmed by 5 bases and V by 6 bases; bases with no gene match: 10. CDR3 size: 15 residues. In germline, CDR1 is KGHSH, CDR2 LQKENI.

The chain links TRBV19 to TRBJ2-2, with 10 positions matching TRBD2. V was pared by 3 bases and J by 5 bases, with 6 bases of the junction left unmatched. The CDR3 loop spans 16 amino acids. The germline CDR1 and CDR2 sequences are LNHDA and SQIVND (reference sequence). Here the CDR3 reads CASSMDSGRLTGELFF. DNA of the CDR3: TGTGCCAGTAGTATGGATAGCGGGAGGCTGACCGGGGAGCTGTTTTTT.

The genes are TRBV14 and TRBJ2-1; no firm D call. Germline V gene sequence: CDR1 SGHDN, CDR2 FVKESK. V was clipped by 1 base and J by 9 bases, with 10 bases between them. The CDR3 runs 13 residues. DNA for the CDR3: TGTGCCAGCAGCCAAGTCGGCTTTGGTGAGCAGTTCTTC. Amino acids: CASSQVGFGEQFF.

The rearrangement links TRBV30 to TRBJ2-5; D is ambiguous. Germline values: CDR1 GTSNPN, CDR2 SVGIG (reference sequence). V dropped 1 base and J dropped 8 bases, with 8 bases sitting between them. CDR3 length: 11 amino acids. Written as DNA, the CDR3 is TGTGCCTGGAGTGAAGATCGCACCCAGTACTTC. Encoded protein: CAWSEDRTQYF.

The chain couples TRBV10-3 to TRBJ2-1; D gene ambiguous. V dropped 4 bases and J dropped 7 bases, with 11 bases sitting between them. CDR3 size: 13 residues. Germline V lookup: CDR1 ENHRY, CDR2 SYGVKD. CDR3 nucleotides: TGTGCCATCAGTGCGATAGCCGCGAATGAGCAGTTCTTC. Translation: CAISAIAANEQFF.

The CDR3 DNA is TGTGCCAGCAGGCTAGCGGGCGCCTACGAGCAGTACTTC. It encodes CASRLAGAYEQYF. This chain links TRBV7-2 with TRBJ2-7, with 8 bases fitting TRBD2. The germline gives CDR1 SGHTA, CDR2 FQGNSA. V dropped 6 bases and J dropped 2; count of bases not matched to a gene: 3. The length of the CDR3 is 13 residues.

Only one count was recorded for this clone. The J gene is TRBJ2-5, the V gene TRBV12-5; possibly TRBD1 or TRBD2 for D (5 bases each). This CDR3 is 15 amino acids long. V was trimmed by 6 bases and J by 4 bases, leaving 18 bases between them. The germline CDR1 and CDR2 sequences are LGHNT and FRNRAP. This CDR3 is CASGPYRSGRETQYF. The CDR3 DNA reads TGTGCTAGTGGCCCGTATCGTTCAGGGAGAGAGACCCAGTACTTC. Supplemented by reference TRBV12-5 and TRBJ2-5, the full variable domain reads DARVTQTPRHKVTEMGQEVTMRCQPILGHNTVFWYRQTMMQGLELLAYFRNRAPLDDSGMPKDRFSAEMPDATLATLKIQPSEPRDSAVYFCASGPYRSGRETQYFGPGTRLLVL.